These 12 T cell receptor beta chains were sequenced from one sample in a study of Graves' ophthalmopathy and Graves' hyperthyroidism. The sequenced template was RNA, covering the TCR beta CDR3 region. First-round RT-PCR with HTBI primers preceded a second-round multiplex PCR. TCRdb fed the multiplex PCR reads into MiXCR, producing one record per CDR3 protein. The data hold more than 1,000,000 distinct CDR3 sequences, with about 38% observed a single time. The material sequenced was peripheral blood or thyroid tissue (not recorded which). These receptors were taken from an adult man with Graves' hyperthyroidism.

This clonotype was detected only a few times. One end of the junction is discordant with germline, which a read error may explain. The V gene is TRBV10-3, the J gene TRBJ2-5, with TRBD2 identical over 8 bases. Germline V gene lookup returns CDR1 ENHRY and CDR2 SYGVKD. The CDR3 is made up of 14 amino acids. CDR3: CASSWSAGGGTQYF. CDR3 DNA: TGTGCCAGCAGTTGGTCCGCGGGAGGTGGGACCCAGTACTTC.

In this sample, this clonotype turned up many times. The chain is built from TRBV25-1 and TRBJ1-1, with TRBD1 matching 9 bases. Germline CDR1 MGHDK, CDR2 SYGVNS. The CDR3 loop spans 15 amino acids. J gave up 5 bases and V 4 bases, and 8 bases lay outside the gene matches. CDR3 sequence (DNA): TGTGCCAGCAGTGTACACAGGGGGCGAGGGACTGAAGCTTTCTTT. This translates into CASSVHRGRGTEAFF.

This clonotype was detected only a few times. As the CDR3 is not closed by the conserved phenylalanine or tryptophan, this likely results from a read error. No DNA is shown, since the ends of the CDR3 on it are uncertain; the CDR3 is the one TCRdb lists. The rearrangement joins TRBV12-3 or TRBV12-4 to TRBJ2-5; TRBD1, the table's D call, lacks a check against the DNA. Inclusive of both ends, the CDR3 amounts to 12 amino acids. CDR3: CASSFGTGGTIL.

This CDR3 reads CSFGTGVYEQYF. CDR3 in DNA: TGCAGCTTCGGGACAGGGGTCTACGAGCAGTACTTC. The V gene is TRBV29-1, the J gene TRBJ2-7; 10 nucleotides match TRBD1. CDR1 and CDR2 from the germline V gene are SQVTM and ANQGSEA. This CDR3 has 12 amino acids. With 8 bases clipped from V and 3 bases from J, the junction kept 4 bases outside the gene matches.

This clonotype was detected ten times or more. The CDR3 protein is CATEPGQGVNQPQHF. In DNA, the CDR3 is TGTGCCACCGAACCGGGACAGGGTGTTAATCAGCCCCAGCATTTT. The chain joins TRBV10-3 to TRBJ1-5, with 9 bases identical to TRBD1. CDR3 size: 15 residues. The V gene end was trimmed by 10 bases and the J gene end by 4 bases; junction bases not matched to a gene: 11. Germline CDR1 ENHRY, CDR2 SYGVKD.

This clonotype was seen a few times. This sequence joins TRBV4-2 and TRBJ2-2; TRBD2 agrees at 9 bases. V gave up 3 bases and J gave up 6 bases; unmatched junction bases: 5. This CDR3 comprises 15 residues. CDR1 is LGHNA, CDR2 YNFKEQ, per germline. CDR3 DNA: TGTGCCAGCAGCCAGGAAAGCGGGAGGTCCGGGGAGCTGTTTTTT. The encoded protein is CASSQESGRSGELFF.

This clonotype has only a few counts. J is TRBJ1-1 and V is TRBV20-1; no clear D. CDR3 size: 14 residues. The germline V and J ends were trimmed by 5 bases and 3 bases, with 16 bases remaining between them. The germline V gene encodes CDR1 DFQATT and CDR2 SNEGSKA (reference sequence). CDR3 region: CSAGGGLEYTEAFF. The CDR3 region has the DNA TGCAGTGCTGGCGGAGGGCTCGAGTACACTGAAGCTTTCTTT.

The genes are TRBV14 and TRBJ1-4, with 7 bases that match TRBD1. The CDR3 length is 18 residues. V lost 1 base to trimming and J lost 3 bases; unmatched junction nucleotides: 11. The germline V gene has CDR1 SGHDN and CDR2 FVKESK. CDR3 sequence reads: CASSQGQGVALANEKLFF. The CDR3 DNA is TGTGCCAGCAGCCAAGGACAGGGTGTCGCATTGGCTAATGAAAAACTGTTTTTT.

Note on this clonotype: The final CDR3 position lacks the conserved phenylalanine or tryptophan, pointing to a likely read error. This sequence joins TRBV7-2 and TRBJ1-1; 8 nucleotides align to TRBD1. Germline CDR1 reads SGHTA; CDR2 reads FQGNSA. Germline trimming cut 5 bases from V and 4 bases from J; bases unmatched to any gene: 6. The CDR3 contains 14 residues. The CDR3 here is CASSPTGGGTEAFS. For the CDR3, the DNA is TGTGCCAGCAGCCCAACAGGGGGTGGCACTGAAGCTTTCTCT.

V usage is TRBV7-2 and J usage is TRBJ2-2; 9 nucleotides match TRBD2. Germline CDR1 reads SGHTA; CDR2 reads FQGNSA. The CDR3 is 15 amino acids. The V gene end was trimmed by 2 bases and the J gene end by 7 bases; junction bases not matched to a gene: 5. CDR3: CASSLPAGGVGELFF. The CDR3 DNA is TGTGCCAGCAGCTTACCCGCGGGAGGGGTCGGGGAGCTGTTTTTT. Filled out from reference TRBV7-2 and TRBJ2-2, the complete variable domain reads GAGVSQSPSNKVTEKGKDVELRCDPISGHTALYWYRQSLGQGLEFLIYFQGNSAPDKSGLPSDRFSAERTGGSVSTLTIQRTQQEDSAVYLCASSLPAGGVGELFFGEGSRLTVL.

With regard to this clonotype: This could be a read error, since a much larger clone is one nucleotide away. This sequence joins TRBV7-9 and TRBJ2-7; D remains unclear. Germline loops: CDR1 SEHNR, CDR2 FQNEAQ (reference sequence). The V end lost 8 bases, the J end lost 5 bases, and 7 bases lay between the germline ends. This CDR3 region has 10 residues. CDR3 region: CASGPNEQYF. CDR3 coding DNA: TGTGCCAGCGGACCGAACGAGCAGTACTTC.

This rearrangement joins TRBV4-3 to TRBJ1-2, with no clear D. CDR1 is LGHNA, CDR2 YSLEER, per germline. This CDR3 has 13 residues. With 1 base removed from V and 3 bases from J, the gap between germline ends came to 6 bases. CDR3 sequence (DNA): TGCGCCAGCAGCCAAGCAGGATACTATGGCTACACCTTC. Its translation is CASSQAGYYGYTF.